The T cell receptor beta chain described here comes from a study of OX40 agonist ivuxolimab in advanced cancers. A single count supports this clone. What it binds is not known. V lost 8 bases, J lost 3 bases, and 4 bases lay in between. The CDR3 contains 10 residues. Germline CDR1 and CDR2: MDHEN and SYDVKM. Study-wide points: CD4+ T cells averaged fewer expanded clones than CD8+ T cells.

Only in-frame clones appear in the TCRdb table, and some are missing; sequencing was by immunoSEQ multiplex PCR. The sample shows roughly 36,000 clones, about 92% of them seen only once. Here the sequenced sample was CD4+ or CD8+ T cells sorted from blood, taken in a trial of the OX40 agonist ivuxolimab. The genes are TRBV28 and TRBJ1-2; the D is unclear. The TCR sequence derives from an adult with an advanced solid tumor such as melanoma, head and neck, liver or kidney cancer. The CDR3 DNA reads TGTGCCAGCCGGGACTATGGCTACACCTTC. Its protein is CASRDYGYTF.